This TCR beta chain appears in the sequencing data of a study of early stage breast cancer tumors (TCRdb year 2017). About the investigation overall: Of the 15 or so invasive breast tumors, around twelve were found to be estrogen receptor-positive, progesterone receptor-positive and HER2-negative. Of the 12 ER+/PR+/HER2- tumors, eight were classified as invasive ductal carcinomas and four as invasive lobular carcinomas. The average read coverage per sample was approximately 9.9-fold. The samples as a whole yielded under 3,500,000 detected templates, corresponding to over a million unique clonotypes.

About 19-55 mg of tumor tissue was diced, and more than 2.5 ug of DNA was typically obtained. The study profiled bulk TCR beta-chain repertoires in matched peripheral blood, tumor and adjacent normal breast tissue taken from about 15 patients with early-stage breast cancer. Once resection was done, tumor tissue identified by eye was cut out and put into prechilled RNAlater. Using a TissueLyser II, about 18-55 mg of tumor tissue was diced and homogenized in RLTplus buffer with beta-mercaptoethanol and antifoaming agent. The Qiagen AllPrep DNA/RNA Mini kit was used to extract genomic DNA. Worth noting for this clone: Its antigen remains unidentified. Base qualities were left out, and no much larger clone turns up one base away.

The paper as a whole reports these results and caveats: Because the cohort was small, analysis by tumor subtype was not possible. Enriched TCRB sequences shared across patients were found to be mostly commonly generated sequences that were unlikely to play an important role in the tumor microenvironment. About 2.5-fold higher T cell density and higher clonality were observed in tumors than in adjacent normal breast tissue. Chain pairing and functional markers such as CD4, CD8 and FOXP3 were not captured by bulk genomic DNA sequencing of unsorted cells. Repertoires from blood and normal breast were more alike than repertoires from blood and tumor, and in about 90% of the 16 patients, comparing each tissue with blood separated tumor from normal.

Germline trimming amounts to 4 bases on V and 4 bases on J, with 2 as the count of junction bases outside the gene matches. As encoded in the germline V gene, CDR1 is SGHDT while CDR2 is YYEEEE. The CDR3, from cysteine to phenylalanine, totals 15 residues. CDR3 DNA is the only sequence kept; it has 45 bases, read in frame from the first base. Two independent genomic DNA replicates were amplified for each sample, with approximately 0.5 ug used for blood and about 1.5 ug for tumor or normal breast. Following the manufacturer's instructions, the ImmunoSeq Intro kit was used to carry out TCRB sequencing on genomic DNA. For absolute quantification, the roughly 28-cycle multiplex PCR included proprietary primers along with spike-in control sequences. Single-end 150-bp reads were used to sequence an 87-bp fragment covering the CDR3 and the flanking V and J genes. Each lane of an Illumina MiSeq running version 3.0 chemistry carried seven multiplexed samples, with two replicates apiece. As for the authors' bioinformatics: The vendor's proprietary pipeline processed the raw data and merged both replicates into a single result for each sample. Productive rearrangements sharing the V-gene family, CDR3 amino acid sequence and J-gene segment were defined as clonotypes. Clonality was calculated as 1 minus the normalized Shannon entropy (Pielou evenness) of TCRB abundances. To estimate T cell density, the total number of templates was divided by the input cell count, which was inferred from how much DNA went in. Total repertoire diversity and clonality were estimated with Recon using default parameters. Clonotypes with over 0.1% abundance in tumor and at least 32-fold higher abundance in tumor than in normal breast were defined as tumor-enriched. Drawn from immuneACCESS, this table holds only the in-frame rearrangements with V and J called that TCRdb kept. Clones are partly lost; checked studies trace under half to an unresolved V gene and leave the rest unexplained. V, J and clone size derive from that table, while D and trimming were established from the DNA sequence. The sample table shows 25,000 to 35,000 clones, and roughly 81% are seen once. Over 9% of the sample goes to the ten largest clones.

The rearrangement joined TRBV5-6 to TRBJ2-1, and TRBD2 aligns with 13 junction nucleotides. Sequenced material: breast tumor tissue. The clonotype was recovered from a person in their twenties or thirties with breast cancer. The base sequence is TGTGCCAGCAGCCTGGGACTAGCGGGATACAATGAGCAGTTCTTC. The resulting protein is CASSLGLAGYNEQFF.